Presented here are 8 T cell receptor beta chains from one specimen sequenced in a study of blood T cell repertoires in COVID-19. The protocol was immunoSEQ multiplex PCR, while the TCRdb copy is restricted to in-frame clones and leaves out a portion. The table shows 55,000 to 65,000 clones, with 89% occurring only once. Sequencing was done on a sample of peripheral blood. These receptors were taken from a woman aged 60-75 years with active COVID-19.

The chain employs TRBV6-5 and TRBJ1-1; D not certain. Germline lookup yields CDR1 MNHEY and CDR2 SVGAGI. The CDR3 has 15 amino acids. V was cut by 0 bases and J by 2 bases, with 10 bases left in between. The CDR3 spells CASSYSTQFNTEAFF. CDR3 DNA sequence: TGTGCCAGCAGTTACTCGACACAGTTTAACACTGAAGCTTTCTTT.

The chain joins TRBV7-9 to TRBJ1-4; 11 bases line up with TRBD1. J was trimmed by 8 bases and V by 0 bases; bases with no gene match: 5. The CDR3 is 16 amino acids. CDR1 SEHNR and CDR2 FQNEAQ come from the germline V gene (reference sequence). The CDR3 DNA sequence: TGTGCCAGCAGCTTAGCTGGACAGGGGGCACGGGAAAAACTGTTTTTT. It codes for CASSLAGQGAREKLFF.

Of note for this clone: One end of the junction varies from germline; a read error may be responsible. The sample carries other DNA sequences with the same CDR3. The chain recombines TRBV5-1 with TRBJ1-3; 9 bases match TRBD1. The CDR3 consists of 16 residues. CDR1 and CDR2 (germline): SGHRS, YFSETQ. CDR3 bases: TGCGCCAGCAGCTGGGGGACAGGGAACTCTGGAAATACCATATATTTT. This codes for CASSWGTGNSGNTIYF.

A single count supports this clone. V usage is TRBV29-1 and J usage is TRBJ2-1, with 8 bases that match TRBD1. CDR1 and CDR2 from the germline V gene are SQVTM and ANQGSEA. The CDR3 runs 13 residues. Unmatched junction bases numbered 11, after V lost 4 bases and J lost 12 bases. The CDR3 region is CSVAGQGGTTQFF. The CDR3 nucleotides are TGCAGCGTTGCCGGACAGGGCGGGACCACGCAGTTCTTC.

The chain has TRBV30 and TRBJ2-2; D is unclear. The CDR3 has 12 residues. Trimming removed 1 base at V and 5 bases at J, with 5 bases between. Looked up from germline, CDR1 is GTSNPN and CDR2 is SVGIG (reference sequence). CDR3 residues: CAWSAGTGELFF. The CDR3, as DNA: TGTGCCTGGAGTGCCGGTACCGGGGAGCTGTTTTTT.

J is TRBJ1-2 and V is TRBV28; D may be TRBD1 (6 bases). This CDR3 is built from 15 residues. V dropped 2 bases and J dropped 2 bases, with 12 bases sitting between them. Germline V gene data show CDR1 as MDHEN and CDR2 as SYDVKM. CDR3 DNA: TGTGCCAGCAGTTTAGGGGGGGCGCAGAACTATGGCTACACCTTC. Translated: CASSLGGAQNYGYTF.

The genes are TRBV3-1 (or the pseudogene TRBV3-2) and TRBJ2-5, with 7 bases that match TRBD1. The germline gives CDR1 LGHDT, CDR2 YNNKEL (reference sequence). The trim removed 6 bases at V and 4 bases at J, leaving 8 bases unmatched. The CDR3 consists of 14 residues. CDR3: CASRATGNRETQYF. The CDR3 nucleotides read TGTGCCAGCAGGGCGACAGGGAATCGAGAGACCCAGTACTTC.

Here the CDR3 reads CATGRGGLYEQYF. The CDR3 DNA is TGTGCCACGGGGCGGGGGGGCCTCTACGAGCAGTACTTC. This sequence joins TRBV19 and TRBJ2-7; TRBD2 matches at 9 bases. Germline CDR1 reads LNHDA; CDR2 reads SQIVND (reference sequence). V dropped 10 bases and J dropped 3; count of bases not matched to a gene: 7. The CDR3 is made up of 13 amino acids. Full variable domain (outside the CDR3, taken from reference TRBV19 and TRBJ2-7): DGGITQSPKYLFRKEGQNVTLSCEQNLNHDAMYWYRQDPGQGLRLIYYSQIVNDFQKGDIAEGYSVSREKKESFPLTVTSAQKNPTAFYLCATGRGGLYEQYFGPGTRLTVT.